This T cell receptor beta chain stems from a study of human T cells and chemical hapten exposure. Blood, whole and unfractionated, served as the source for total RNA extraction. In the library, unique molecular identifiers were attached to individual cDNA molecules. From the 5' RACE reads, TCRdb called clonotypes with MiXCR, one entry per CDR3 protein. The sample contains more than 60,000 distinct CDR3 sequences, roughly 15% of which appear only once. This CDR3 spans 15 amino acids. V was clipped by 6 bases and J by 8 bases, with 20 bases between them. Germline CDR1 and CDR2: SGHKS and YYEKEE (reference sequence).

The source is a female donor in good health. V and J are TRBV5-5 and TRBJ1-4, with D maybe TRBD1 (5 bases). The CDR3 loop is CASTRILRAGEKLFF. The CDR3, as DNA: TGTGCCAGCACCCGGATTCTCAGGGCGGGGGAAAAACTGTTTTTT.